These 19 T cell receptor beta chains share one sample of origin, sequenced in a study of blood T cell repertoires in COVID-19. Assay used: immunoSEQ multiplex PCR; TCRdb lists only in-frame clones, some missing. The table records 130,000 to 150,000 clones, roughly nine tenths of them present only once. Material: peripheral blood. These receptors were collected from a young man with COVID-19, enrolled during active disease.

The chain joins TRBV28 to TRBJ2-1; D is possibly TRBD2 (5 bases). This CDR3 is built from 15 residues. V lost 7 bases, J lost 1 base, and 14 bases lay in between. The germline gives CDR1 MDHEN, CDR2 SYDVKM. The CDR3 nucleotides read TGTGCCAGCATGGCGGGTCCCTCTTCCTACAATGAGCAGTTCTTC. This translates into CASMAGPSSYNEQFF.

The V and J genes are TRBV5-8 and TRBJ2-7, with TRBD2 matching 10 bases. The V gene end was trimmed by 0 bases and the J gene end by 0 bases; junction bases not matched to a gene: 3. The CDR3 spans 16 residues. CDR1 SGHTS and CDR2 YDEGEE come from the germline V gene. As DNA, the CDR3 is TGTGCCAGCAGCTTGGGACTAGCGGGTACCTCCTACGAGCAGTACTTC. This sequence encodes CASSLGLAGTSYEQYF.

The chain's CDR3 is CASSLNMEGSYTF. In DNA form, the CDR3 reads TGTGCCAGCAGCTTAAATATGGAGGGCAGCTACACCTTC. The chain links TRBV7-3 to TRBJ1-2; D remains unclear. V was shortened by 1 base and J by 9 bases, with 12 bases between the two germline ends. Germline CDR1 SGHTA, CDR2 FQGTGA. There are 13 residues in the CDR3. The whole variable domain, filled in from reference TRBV7-3 and TRBJ1-2, reads GAGVSQTPSNKVTEKGKYVELRCDPISGHTALYWYRQSLGQGPEFLIYFQGTGAADDSGLPNDRFFAVRPEGSVSTLKIQRTERGDSAVYLCASSLNMEGSYTFGSGTRLTVV.

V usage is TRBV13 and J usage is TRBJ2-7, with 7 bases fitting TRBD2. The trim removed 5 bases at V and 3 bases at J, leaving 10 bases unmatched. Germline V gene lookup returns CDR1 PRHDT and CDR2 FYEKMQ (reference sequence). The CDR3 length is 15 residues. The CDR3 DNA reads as TGTGCCAGCAGCAAGGTGTCTAGCGGCATCTACGAGCAGTACTTC. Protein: CASSKVSSGIYEQYF.

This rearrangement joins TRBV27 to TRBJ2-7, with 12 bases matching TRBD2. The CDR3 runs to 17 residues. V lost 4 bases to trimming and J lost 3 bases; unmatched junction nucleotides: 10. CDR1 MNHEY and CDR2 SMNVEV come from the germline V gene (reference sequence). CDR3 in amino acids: CASSSGLAGRVGYEQYF. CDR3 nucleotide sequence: TGTGCCAGCAGTTCAGGACTAGCGGGGAGGGTCGGCTACGAGCAGTACTTC.

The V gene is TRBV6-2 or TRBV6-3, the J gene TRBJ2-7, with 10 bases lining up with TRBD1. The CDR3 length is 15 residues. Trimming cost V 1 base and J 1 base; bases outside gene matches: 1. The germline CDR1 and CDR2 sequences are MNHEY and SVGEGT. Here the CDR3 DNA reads TGTGCCAGCAGTTACTGGGACAGGGGATCCTACGAGCAGTACTTC. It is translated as CASSYWDRGSYEQYF.

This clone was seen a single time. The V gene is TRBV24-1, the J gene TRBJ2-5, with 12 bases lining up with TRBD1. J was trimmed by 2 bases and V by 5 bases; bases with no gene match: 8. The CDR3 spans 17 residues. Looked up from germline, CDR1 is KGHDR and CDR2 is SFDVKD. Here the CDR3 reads CATSAGRDRGRQETQYF. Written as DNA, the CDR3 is TGTGCCACCAGTGCGGGCCGGGACAGGGGGCGGCAAGAGACCCAGTACTTC.

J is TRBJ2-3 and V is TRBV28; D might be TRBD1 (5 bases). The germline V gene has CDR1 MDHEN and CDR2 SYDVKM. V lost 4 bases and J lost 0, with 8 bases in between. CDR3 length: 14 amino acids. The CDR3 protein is CASSYRFSTDTQYF. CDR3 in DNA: TGTGCCAGCAGTTACAGGTTTAGCACAGATACGCAGTATTTT.

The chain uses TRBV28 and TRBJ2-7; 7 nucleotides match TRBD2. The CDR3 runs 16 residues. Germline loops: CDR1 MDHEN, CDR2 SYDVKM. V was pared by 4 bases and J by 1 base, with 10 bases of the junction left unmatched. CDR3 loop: CASSSTTSGTSYEQYF. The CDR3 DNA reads TGTGCCAGCAGTTCCACGACAAGCGGGACTTCCTACGAGCAGTACTTC.

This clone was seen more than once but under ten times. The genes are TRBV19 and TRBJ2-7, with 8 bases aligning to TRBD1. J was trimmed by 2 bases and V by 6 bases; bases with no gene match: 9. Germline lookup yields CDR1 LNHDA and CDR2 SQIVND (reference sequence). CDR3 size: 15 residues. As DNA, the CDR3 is TGTGCCAGTAGGGTCGCAGGACAGGGAACCTACGAGCAGTACTTC. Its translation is CASRVAGQGTYEQYF.

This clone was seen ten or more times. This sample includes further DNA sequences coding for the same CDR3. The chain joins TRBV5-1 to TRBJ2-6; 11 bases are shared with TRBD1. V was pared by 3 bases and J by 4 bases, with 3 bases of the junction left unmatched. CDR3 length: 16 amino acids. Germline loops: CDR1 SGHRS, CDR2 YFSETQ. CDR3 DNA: TGCGCCAGCAGCTGGACAGGGGGCGGCGGGGCCAACGTCCTGACTTTC. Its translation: CASSWTGGGGANVLTF.

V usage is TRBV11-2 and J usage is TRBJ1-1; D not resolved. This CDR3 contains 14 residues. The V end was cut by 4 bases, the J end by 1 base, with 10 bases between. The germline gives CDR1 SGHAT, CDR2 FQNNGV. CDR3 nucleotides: TGTGCCAGCAGCTCGGAGGACGGGAACACTGAAGCTTTCTTT. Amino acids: CASSSEDGNTEAFF.

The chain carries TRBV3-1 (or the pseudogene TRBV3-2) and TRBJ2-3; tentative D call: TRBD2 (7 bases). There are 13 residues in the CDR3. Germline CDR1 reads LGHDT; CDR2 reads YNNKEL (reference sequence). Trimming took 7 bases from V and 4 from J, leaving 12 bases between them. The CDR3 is CASKRGGADTQYF. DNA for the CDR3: TGTGCCAGCAAAAGGGGGGGGGCAGATACGCAGTATTTT.

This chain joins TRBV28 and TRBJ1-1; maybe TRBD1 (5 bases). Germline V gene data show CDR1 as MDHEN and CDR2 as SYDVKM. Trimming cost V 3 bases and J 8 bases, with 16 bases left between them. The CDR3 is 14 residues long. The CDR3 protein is CASSFILMTVEAFF. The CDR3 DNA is TGTGCCAGCAGTTTCATTCTAATGACAGTAGAAGCTTTCTTT.

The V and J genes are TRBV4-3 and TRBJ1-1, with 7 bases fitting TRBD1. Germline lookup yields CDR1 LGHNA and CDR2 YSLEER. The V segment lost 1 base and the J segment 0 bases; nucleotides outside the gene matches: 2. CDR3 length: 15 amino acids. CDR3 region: CASSQGDSMNTEAFF. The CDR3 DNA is TGCGCCAGCAGCCAAGGGGACAGCATGAACACTGAAGCTTTCTTT.

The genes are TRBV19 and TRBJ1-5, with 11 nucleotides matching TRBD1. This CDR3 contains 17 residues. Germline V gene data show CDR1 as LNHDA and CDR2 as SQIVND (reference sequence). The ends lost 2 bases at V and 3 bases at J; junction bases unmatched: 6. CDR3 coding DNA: TGTGCCAGTAGTATAAGGGGGGACAGGGGGAACAATCAGCCCCAGCATTTT. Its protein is CASSIRGDRGNNQPQHF. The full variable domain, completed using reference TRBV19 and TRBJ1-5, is DGGITQSPKYLFRKEGQNVTLSCEQNLNHDAMYWYRQDPGQGLRLIYYSQIVNDFQKGDIAEGYSVSREKKESFPLTVTSAQKNPTAFYLCASSIRGDRGNNQPQHFGDGTRLSIL.

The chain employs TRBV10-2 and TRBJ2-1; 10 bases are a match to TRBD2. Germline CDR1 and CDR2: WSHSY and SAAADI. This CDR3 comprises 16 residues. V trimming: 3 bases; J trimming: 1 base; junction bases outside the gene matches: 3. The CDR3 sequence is CASSDLTSGSYNEQFF. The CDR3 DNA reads TGCGCCAGCAGTGACTTGACTAGCGGGTCCTACAATGAGCAGTTCTTC.

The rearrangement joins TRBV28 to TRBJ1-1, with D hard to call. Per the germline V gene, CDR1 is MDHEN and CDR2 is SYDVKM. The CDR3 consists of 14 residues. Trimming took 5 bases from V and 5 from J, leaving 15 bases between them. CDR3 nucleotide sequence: TGTGCCAGCAGTCCATCCATTGGCGGGACTGAAGCTTTCTTT. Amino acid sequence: CASSPSIGGTEAFF.

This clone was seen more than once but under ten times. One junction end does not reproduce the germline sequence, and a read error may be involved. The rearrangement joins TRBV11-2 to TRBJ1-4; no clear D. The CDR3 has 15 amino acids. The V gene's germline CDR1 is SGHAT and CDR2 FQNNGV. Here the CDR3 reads CASSPQVATNEKLLF. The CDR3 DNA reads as TGTGCCAGCAGCCCCCAAGTTGCAACTAATGAAAAACTGCTTTTT. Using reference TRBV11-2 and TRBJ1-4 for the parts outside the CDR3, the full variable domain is EAGVAQSPRYKIIEKRQSVAFWCNPISGHATLYWYQQILGQGPKLLIQFQNNGVVDDSQLPKDRFSAERLKGVDSTLKIQPAKLEDSAVYLCASSPQVATNEKLLFGSGTQLSVL.